These T cell receptor beta chains were read from a single sample in a study of control samples from healthy donors and cancer patients. Libraries were prepared by immunoSEQ multiplex PCR; TCRdb keeps only in-frame clonotypes and omits some of them. The sample includes just over 80,000 clones, 94% of them seen just once. The sample taken for sequencing was blood. Receptors originate from a woman between 18 and 29 years old in good health. CDR3s include the opening cysteine and the closing phenylalanine or tryptophan. The order of the fields is V gene, J gene, CDR3 length, clone size, D gene, CDR3 protein, CDR3 DNA. The D gene is left open where the match is weak. Clone size is stated in some rows and not others, as once, few, many or a class when expanded.

TRBV3-1/TRBV3-2	TRBJ2-1	13	NA	NA	CASSQKPASEQFF	TGTGCCAGCAGCCAAAAACCCGCTTCGGAGCAGTTCTTC
TRBV5-1	TRBJ2-3	14	NA	NA	CASSLEGGTDTQYF	TGCGCCAGCAGCTTGGAGGGCGGCACAGATACGCAGTATTTT
TRBV5-4	TRBJ1-4	13	NA	NA	CASSLQGGEKLFF	TGTGCCAGCAGCTTGCAGGGAGGGGAAAAACTGTTTTTT
TRBV16	TRBJ1-1	15	NA	NA	CASSQSLPRNTEAFF	TGTGCCAGCAGCCAATCACTCCCCCGGAACACTGAAGCTTTCTTT
TRBV7-9	TRBJ1-1	16	NA	TRBD1	CASSLGTGGSHTEAFF	TGTGCCAGCAGCTTAGGGACAGGGGGCTCTCACACTGAAGCTTTCTTT
TRBV7-9	TRBJ2-5	12	NA	NA	CASVLGEETQYF	TGTGCCAGCGTACTAGGAGAAGAGACCCAGTACTTC
TRBV4-2	TRBJ2-1	14	NA	NA	CASSQARTGDQQFF	TGTGCCAGCAGCCAAGCCAGGACGGGCGATCAGCAGTTCTTC
TRBV7-2	TRBJ2-1	15	NA	NA	CASSLAGGTYNEQFF	TGTGCCAGCAGCTTAGCGGGGGGAACGTACAATGAGCAGTTCTTC
TRBV9	TRBJ2-7	15	once	NA	CASSVEGSLSYEQYF	TGTGCCAGCAGCGTAGAGGGGAGTCTCTCCTACGAGCAGTACTTC
TRBV4-3	TRBJ1-4	15	NA	NA	CASSQDAGLSEKLFF	TGCGCCAGCAGCCAAGATGCAGGGTTATCGGAAAAACTGTTTTTT
TRBV5-6	TRBJ1-1	13	NA	TRBD1	CASSRTGGTEAFF	TGTGCCAGCAGCCGGACAGGGGGAACTGAAGCTTTCTTT
TRBV29-1	TRBJ2-7	11	NA	NA	CSVEQTYEQYF	TGCAGCGTTGAACAAACCTACGAGCAGTACTTC
TRBV11-2	TRBJ1-6	14	NA	NA	CASAPGPRNSPLHF	TGTGCCAGCGCACCGGGACCGAGAAATTCACCCCTCCACTTT
TRBV7-2	TRBJ2-1	17	NA	TRBD2	CASSLAIHGLAHNEQFF	TGTGCCAGCAGCTTAGCGATTCACGGACTAGCGCACAATGAGCAGTTCTTC
TRBV28	TRBJ2-5	13	NA	TRBD1	CASMTGGRLAQYF	TGTGCCAGCATGACAGGGGGCAGGTTGGCCCAGTACTTC
TRBV7-9	TRBJ1-4	14	NA	NA	CASSLAPDGEKLFF	TGTGCCAGCAGCTTAGCTCCGGACGGTGAAAAACTGTTTTTT
TRBV7-9	TRBJ2-1	18	NA	TRBD2	CASSLFKVGGSSYNEQFF	TGTGCCAGCAGCTTGTTCAAGGTGGGGGGGAGCTCCTACAATGAGCAGTTCTTC
TRBV5-6	TRBJ2-5	14	once	TRBD1	CASSTYRGGETQYF	TGTGCCAGCAGCACTTACAGGGGTGGGGAGACCCAGTACTTC
TRBV2	TRBJ1-4	13	NA	NA	CASSGDIDEKLFF	TGTGCCAGCAGTGGGGACATAGATGAAAAACTGTTTTTT
TRBV21-1	TRBJ1-2	22	NA	NA	CASSNVGTGKEFSTYSLYGYTF	TGTGCCAGCAGCAATGTAGGGACAGGGAAGGAATTTTCAACATACTCCCTCTATGGCTACACCTTC
TRBV27	TRBJ1-1	14	NA	NA	CASKGPGHNTEAFF	TGTGCCAGCAAGGGGCCGGGACACAACACTGAAGCTTTCTTT
TRBV27	TRBJ2-3	17	NA	TRBD2	CASSPSFFSGRSDTQYF	TGTGCCAGCAGTCCTAGTTTCTTCAGCGGGAGGTCAGATACGCAGTATTTT
TRBV5-1	TRBJ2-5	13	NA	NA	CASSFGVRETQYF	TGCGCCAGCAGCTTCGGGGTTCGAGAGACCCAGTACTTC
TRBV2	TRBJ2-6	18	NA	TRBD2	CASSTSLAGLSGANVLTF	TGTGCCAGCAGCACCTCCCTAGCGGGACTATCTGGGGCCAACGTCCTGACTTTC
TRBV28	TRBJ1-5	13	NA	NA	CASSLVGGQPQHF	TGTGCCAGCAGTTTAGTTGGGGGGCAGCCCCAGCATTTT
TRBV7-2	TRBJ2-1	15	NA	NA	CASSLQGGYYNEQFF	TGTGCCAGCAGCCTCCAAGGTGGGTACTACAATGAGCAGTTCTTC
TRBV10-3	TRBJ1-5	14	NA	TRBD1	CAIAPGQGDQPQHF	TGTGCCATCGCACCGGGACAGGGGGATCAGCCCCAGCATTTT
TRBV5-1	TRBJ2-3	15	NA	NA	CASRSGTEMVDTQYF	TGCGCCAGCAGATCAGGGACGGAAATGGTGGATACGCAGTATTTT
TRBV2	TRBJ1-1	15	NA	NA	CASRREPTANTEAFF	TGTGCCAGCAGGCGGGAACCGACAGCAAACACTGAAGCTTTCTTT
TRBV14	TRBJ2-2	18	NA	TRBD1	CASSQGPGQGIGTGELFF	TGTGCCAGCAGCCAAGGCCCGGGACAGGGGATAGGAACCGGGGAGCTGTTTTTT
TRBV28	TRBJ2-1	14	NA	TRBD2	CASTPSGAYNEQFF	TGTGCCAGCACCCCTAGCGGGGCCTACAATGAGCAGTTCTTC
TRBV9	TRBJ2-6	13	NA	NA	CASNPNGANVLTF	TGTGCCAGCAACCCGAACGGGGCCAACGTCCTGACTTTC
TRBV9	TRBJ2-7	17	NA	NA	CASSAGRPWRATNEQYF	TGTGCCAGCAGCGCCGGCAGACCTTGGAGGGCGACTAACGAGCAGTACTTC
TRBV20-1	TRBJ2-7	11	NA	NA	CSARDEGEQYF	TGCAGTGCTAGAGATGAAGGCGAGCAGTACTTC
TRBV2	TRBJ2-1	12	once	NA	CASQSSYNEQFF	TGTGCCAGCCAGAGCTCCTACAATGAGCAGTTCTTC
TRBV6-6	TRBJ1-6	13	NA	NA	CASSRQPDSPLHF	TGTGCCAGCAGTAGACAGCCGGATTCACCCCTCCACTTT
TRBV18	TRBJ1-1	13	NA	TRBD1	CASSPTLQGRAFF	TGTGCCAGCTCACCGACATTACAGGGGAGAGCTTTCTTT
TRBV27	TRBJ1-1	21	NA	TRBD1	CASSLSVPGTNRGWVYARAFF	TGTGCCAGCAGTTTATCAGTCCCGGGAACCAACAGGGGTTGGGTTTATGCTCGAGCTTTCTTT
TRBV5-1	TRBJ1-1	14	NA	NA	CASRLTGSLTEAFF	TGCGCCAGTAGACTCACAGGGAGTTTGACTGAAGCTTTCTTT
TRBV7-2	TRBJ1-6	14	NA	NA	CASRAPGDNSPLHF	TGTGCCAGCAGGGCCCCCGGGGACAATTCACCCCTCCACTTT
TRBV7-8	TRBJ1-1	15	NA	TRBD1	CASSLRRDSNTEAFF	TGTGCCAGCAGCTTAAGACGGGACAGCAACACTGAAGCTTTCTTT
TRBV7-2	TRBJ2-3	16	NA	TRBD2	CASSWGAGGVTDTQYF	TGTGCCAGCAGCTGGGGGGCGGGGGGCGTGACAGATACGCAGTATTTT
TRBV19	TRBJ2-3	15	NA	TRBD1	CASSMGTGGVDTQYF	TGTGCCAGTAGTATGGGGACAGGGGGTGTAGATACGCAGTATTTT
TRBV29-1	TRBJ1-2	11	NA	TRBD1	CSATTGPGYTF	TGCAGCGCCACGACAGGGCCTGGCTACACCTTC